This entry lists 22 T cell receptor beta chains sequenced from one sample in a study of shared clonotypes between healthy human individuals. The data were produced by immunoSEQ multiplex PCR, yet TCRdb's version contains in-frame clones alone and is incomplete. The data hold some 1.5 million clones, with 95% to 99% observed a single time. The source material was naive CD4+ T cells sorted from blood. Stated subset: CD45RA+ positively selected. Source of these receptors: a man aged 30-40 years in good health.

DNA of the CDR3: TGTGCCAGCAGCCCCGGGACGGTGGTAGAAGAGACCCAGTACTTC. It codes for CASSPGTVVEETQYF. The rearrangement joins TRBV7-9 to TRBJ2-5; D tentatively reads TRBD1 or TRBD2 (5 bases each). Germline CDR1 is SEHNR and CDR2 is FQNEAQ (reference sequence). The CDR3 runs 15 residues. Trimming removed 5 bases from V and 3 bases from J, with 16 bases in between.

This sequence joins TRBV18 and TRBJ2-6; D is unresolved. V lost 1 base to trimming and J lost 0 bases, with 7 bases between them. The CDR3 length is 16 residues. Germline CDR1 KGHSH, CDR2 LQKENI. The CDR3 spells CASSPQGSSGANVLTF. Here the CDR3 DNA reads TGTGCCAGCTCACCACAGGGAAGCTCTGGGGCCAACGTCCTGACTTTC.

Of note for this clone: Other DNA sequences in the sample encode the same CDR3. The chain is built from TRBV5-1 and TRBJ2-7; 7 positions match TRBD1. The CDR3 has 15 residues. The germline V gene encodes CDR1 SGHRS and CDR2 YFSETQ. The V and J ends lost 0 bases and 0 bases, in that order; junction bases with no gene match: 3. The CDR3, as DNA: TGCGCCAGCAGCTTGGCCGGACAGGACTCCTACGAGCAGTACTTC. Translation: CASSLAGQDSYEQYF.

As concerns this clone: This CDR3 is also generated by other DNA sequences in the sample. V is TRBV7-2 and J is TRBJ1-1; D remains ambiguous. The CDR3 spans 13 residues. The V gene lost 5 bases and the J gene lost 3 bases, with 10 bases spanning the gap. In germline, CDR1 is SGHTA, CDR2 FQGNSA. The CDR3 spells CASSLYRDTEAFF. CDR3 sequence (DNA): TGTGCCAGCAGCCTATACCGGGACACTGAAGCTTTCTTT. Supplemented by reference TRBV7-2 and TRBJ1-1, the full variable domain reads GAGVSQSPSNKVTEKGKDVELRCDPISGHTALYWYRQSLGQGLEFLIYFQGNSAPDKSGLPSDRFSAERTGGSVSTLTIQRTQQEDSAVYLCASSLYRDTEAFFGQGTRLTVV.

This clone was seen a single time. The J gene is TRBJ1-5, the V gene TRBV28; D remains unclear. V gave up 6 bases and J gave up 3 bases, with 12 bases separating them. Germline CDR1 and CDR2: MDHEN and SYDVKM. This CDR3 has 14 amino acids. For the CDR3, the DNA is TGTGCCAGCAGCAAGGGCCCCTACAATCAGCCCCAGCATTTT. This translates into CASSKGPYNQPQHF.

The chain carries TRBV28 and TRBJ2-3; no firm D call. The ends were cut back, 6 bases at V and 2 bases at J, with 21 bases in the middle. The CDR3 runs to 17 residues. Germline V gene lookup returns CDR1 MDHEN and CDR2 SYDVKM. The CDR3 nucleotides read TGTGCCAGCAGCTCCCCCGGGCCGTCGACTTACACAGATACGCAGTATTTT. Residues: CASSSPGPSTYTDTQYF.

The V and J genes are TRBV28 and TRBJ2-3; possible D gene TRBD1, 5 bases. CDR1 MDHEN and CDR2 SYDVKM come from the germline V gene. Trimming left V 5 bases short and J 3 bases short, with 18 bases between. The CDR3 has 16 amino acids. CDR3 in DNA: TGTGCCAGCAGTACACAGGCTCAGGGCCGGACAGATACGCAGTATTTT. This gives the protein CASSTQAQGRTDTQYF.

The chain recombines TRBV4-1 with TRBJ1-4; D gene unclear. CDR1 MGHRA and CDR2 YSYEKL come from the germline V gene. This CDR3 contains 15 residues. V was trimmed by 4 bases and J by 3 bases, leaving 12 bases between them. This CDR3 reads CASSRTLSPNEKLFF. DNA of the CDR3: TGCGCCAGCAGCCGAACCCTATCCCCTAATGAAAAACTGTTTTTT.

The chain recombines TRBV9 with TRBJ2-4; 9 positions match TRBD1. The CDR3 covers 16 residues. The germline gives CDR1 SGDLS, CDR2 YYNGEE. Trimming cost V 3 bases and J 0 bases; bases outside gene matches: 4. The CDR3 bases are TGTGCCAGCAGCGCTACAGGGGGCCTAGCCAAAAACATTCAGTACTTC. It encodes CASSATGGLAKNIQYF.

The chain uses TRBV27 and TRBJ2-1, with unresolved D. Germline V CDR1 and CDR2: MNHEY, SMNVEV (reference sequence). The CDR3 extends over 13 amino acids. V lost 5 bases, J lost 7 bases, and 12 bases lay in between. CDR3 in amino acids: CASSQKGRNEQFF. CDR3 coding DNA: TGTGCCAGCAGTCAGAAAGGTAGGAATGAGCAGTTCTTC.

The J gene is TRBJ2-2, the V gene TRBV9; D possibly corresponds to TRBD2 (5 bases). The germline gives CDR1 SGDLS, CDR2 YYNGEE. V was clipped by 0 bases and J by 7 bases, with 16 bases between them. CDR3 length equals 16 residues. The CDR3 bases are TGTGCCAGCAGCGTAGGTCTTGGGAGTCACGACGGGGAGCTGTTTTTT. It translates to CASSVGLGSHDGELFF.

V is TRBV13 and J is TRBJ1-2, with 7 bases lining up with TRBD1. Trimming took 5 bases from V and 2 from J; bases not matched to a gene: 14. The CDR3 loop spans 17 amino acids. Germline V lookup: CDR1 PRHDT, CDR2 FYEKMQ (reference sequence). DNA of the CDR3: TGTGCCAGCAGCCCCCTGGGGGAGACAGGGCAGAACTATGGCTACACCTTC. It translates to CASSPLGETGQNYGYTF.

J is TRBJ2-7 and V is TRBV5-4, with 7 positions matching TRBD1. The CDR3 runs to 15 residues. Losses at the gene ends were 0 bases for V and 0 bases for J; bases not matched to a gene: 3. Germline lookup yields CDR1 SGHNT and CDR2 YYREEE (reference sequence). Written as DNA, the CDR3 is TGTGCCAGCAGCTTGGAAGGGGGCAGCTCCTACGAGCAGTACTTC. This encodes CASSLEGGSSYEQYF.

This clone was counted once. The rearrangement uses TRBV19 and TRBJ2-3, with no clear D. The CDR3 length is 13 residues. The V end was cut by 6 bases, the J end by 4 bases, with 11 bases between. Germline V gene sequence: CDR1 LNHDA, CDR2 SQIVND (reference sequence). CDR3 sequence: CASRPIDADTQYF. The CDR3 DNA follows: TGTGCCAGTAGGCCCATCGACGCAGATACGCAGTATTTT.

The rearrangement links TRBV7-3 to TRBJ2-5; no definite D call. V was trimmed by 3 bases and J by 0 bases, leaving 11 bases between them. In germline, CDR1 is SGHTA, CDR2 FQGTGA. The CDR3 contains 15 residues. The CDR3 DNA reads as TGTGCCAGCAGCTTCCTTGGGTTCCACCAAGAGACCCAGTACTTC. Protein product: CASSFLGFHQETQYF.

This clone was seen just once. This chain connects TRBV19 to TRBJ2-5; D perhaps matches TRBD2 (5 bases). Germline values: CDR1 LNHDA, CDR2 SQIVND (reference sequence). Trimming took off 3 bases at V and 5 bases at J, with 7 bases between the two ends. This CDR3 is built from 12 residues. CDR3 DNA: TGTGCCAGTAGTATGACGGGGGAGACCCAGTACTTC. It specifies CASSMTGETQYF.

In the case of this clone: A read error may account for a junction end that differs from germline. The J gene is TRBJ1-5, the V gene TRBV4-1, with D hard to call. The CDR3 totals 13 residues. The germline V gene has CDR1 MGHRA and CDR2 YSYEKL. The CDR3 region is CASSQDVAFRPQF. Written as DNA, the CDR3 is TGCGCCAGCAGCCAAGATGTGGCATTCAGGCCCCAGTTT.

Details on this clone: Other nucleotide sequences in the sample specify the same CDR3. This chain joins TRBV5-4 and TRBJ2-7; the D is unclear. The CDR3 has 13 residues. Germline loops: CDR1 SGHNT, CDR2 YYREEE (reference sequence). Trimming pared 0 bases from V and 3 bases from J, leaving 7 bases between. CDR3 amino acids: CASSLGQLYEQYF. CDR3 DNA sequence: TGTGCCAGCAGCTTGGGCCAGCTCTACGAGCAGTACTTC.

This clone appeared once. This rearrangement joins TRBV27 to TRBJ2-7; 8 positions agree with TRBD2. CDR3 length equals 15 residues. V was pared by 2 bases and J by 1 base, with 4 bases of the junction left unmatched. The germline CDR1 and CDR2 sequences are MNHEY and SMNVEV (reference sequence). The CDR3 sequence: CASSLAGGRSYEQYF. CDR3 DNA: TGTGCCAGCAGTTTAGCGGGAGGCCGATCCTACGAGCAGTACTTC.

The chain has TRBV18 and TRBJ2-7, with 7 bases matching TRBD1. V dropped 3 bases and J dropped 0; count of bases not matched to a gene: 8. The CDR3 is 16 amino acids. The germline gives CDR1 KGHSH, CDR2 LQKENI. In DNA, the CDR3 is TGTGCCAGCTCACCGCTCGGGACAGCGAGCTCCTACGAGCAGTACTTC. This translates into CASSPLGTASSYEQYF.

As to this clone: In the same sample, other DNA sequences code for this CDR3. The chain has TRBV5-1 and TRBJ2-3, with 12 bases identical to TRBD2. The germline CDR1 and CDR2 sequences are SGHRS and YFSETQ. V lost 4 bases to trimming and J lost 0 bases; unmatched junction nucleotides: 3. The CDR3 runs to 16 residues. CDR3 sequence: CASSLGTSGSTDTQYF. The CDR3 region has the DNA TGCGCCAGCAGCCTCGGGACTAGCGGGAGCACAGATACGCAGTATTTT.

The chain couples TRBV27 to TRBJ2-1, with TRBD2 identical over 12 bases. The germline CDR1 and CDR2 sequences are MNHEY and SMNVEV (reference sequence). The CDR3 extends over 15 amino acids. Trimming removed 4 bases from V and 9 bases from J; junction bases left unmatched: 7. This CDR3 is CASSWTSGIGSEQFF. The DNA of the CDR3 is TGTGCCAGCAGTTGGACTAGCGGGATAGGCTCTGAGCAGTTCTTC.